This T cell receptor (beta chain) was sequenced during a study of CD4 T cells in relation to SARS-CoV-2 and coronaviruses. The overall study: TCR beta CDR3s were sequenced after approximately 11-day antigen culture of PBMCs. General study points: About 64% of donors had memory CD4+ clonotypes crossrecognizing SARS-CoV-2 and common cold coronavirus spike.

Unmatched junction bases numbered 5, after V lost 1 base and J lost 3 bases. The CDR3 is made up of 16 amino acids. CDR1 is KGHSH, CDR2 LQKENI, per germline. Before the COVID-19 pandemic, during about 2010-2018, CD4+ T cells were taken from unexposed donors. The cells were cultured for under 13 days before CD4+ T cells were isolated. Unexposed-donor CD4+ T cells were probed with SARS-CoV-2 S/N and four cold-coronavirus spikes, cells permitting. This clone was recorded a few times. Antigen unknown. Some clones are missing from TCRdb's copy, which holds only in-frame ones; the method was immunoSEQ multiplex PCR. The sample contains about 26,000 clones, more than 65% of which appear only once.

The sample taken for sequencing was CD4+ T cells from PBMCs, cultured in vitro. The TCR was taken from a human donor in good health. The rearrangement links TRBV18 to TRBJ2-2; TRBD2 matches at 7 bases. Here the CDR3 reads CASSPREGSHTGELFF. CDR3 nucleotides: TGTGCCAGCTCACCACGGGAGGGGAGCCACACCGGGGAGCTGTTTTTT. Full variable domain (rest looked up from reference TRBV18 and TRBJ2-2): NAGVMQNPRHLVRRRGQEARLRCSPMKGHSHVYWYRQLPEEGLKFMVYLQKENIIDESGMPKERFSAEFPKEGPSILRIQQVVRGDSAAYFCASSPREGSHTGELFFGEGSRLTVL.